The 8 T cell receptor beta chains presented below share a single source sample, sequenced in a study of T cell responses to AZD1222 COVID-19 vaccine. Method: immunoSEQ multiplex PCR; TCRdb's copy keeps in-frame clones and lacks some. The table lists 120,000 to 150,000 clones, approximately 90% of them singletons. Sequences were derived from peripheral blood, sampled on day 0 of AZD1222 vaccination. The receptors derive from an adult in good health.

The CDR3 sequence is CASSSGRISGNTIYF. DNA for the CDR3: TGTGCCAGTAGTTCCGGACGGATCTCTGGAAACACCATATATTTT. This chain uses TRBV19 with TRBJ1-3; D is unresolved. Germline V lookup: CDR1 LNHDA, CDR2 SQIVND (reference sequence). The V end was cut by 5 bases, the J end by 0 bases, with 11 bases between. CDR3 length: 15 residues.

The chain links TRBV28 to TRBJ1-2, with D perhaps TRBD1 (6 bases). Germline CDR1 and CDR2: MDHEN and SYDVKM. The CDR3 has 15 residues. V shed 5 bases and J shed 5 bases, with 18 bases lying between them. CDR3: CASSPNLRGLYGYTF. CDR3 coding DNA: TGTGCCAGCAGTCCTAACCTCAGGGGATTATATGGCTACACCTTC.

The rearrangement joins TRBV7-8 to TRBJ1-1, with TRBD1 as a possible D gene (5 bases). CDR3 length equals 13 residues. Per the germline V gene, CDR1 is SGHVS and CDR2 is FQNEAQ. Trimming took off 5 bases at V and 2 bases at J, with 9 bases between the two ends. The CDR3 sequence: CASSRDGNTEAFF. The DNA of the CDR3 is TGTGCCAGCAGCAGGGACGGCAACACTGAAGCTTTCTTT.

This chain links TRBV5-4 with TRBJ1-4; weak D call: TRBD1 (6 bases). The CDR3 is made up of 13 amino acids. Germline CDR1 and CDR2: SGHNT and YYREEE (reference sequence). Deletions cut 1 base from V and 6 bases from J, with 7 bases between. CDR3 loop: CASSLQGYEKLFF. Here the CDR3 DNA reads TGTGCCAGCAGCTTGCAGGGGTATGAAAAACTGTTTTTT.

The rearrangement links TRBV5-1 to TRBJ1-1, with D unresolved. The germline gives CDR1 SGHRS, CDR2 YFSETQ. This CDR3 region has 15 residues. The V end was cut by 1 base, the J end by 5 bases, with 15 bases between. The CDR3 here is CASSLLPQLRTEAFF. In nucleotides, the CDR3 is TGCGCCAGCAGCTTGTTGCCTCAACTGAGGACTGAAGCTTTCTTT.

The CDR3 DNA follows: TGTGCCAGCAGCCAGGGAGCGGGAGGGCCAACGAAGACCCAGTACTTC. It translates to CASSQGAGGPTKTQYF. V gene TRBV7-7 combines with J gene TRBJ2-5; TRBD2 matches at 10 bases. This CDR3 contains 16 residues. Germline trimming cut 5 bases from V and 6 bases from J; bases unmatched to any gene: 12. In germline, CDR1 is SSHAT, CDR2 FNYEAQ (reference sequence).

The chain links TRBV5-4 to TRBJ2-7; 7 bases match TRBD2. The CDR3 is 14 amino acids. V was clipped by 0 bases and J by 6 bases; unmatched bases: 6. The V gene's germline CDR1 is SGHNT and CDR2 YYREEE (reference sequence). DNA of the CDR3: TGTGCCAGCAGCTTGGTGCGGGAGCAGGGCGAGCAGTACTTC. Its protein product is CASSLVREQGEQYF.

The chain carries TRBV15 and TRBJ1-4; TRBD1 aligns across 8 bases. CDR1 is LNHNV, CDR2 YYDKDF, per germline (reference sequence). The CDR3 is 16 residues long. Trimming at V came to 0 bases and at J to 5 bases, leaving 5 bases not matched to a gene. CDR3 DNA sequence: TGTGCCACCAGCAGAGATCGGGCAGGGGGCAATGAAAAACTGTTTTTT. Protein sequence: CATSRDRAGGNEKLFF.